This is a list of T cell receptor beta chains from one sample in a study of T-cell reconstitution after alpha-beta-depleted transplantation in children. A single record per CDR3 protein comes from TCRdb applying MiXCR to the PCR reads. The sample gives some 80,000 distinct CDR3 sequences, roughly 18% of which show up once; approximately 55% is in the top ten. Material: PBMCs, mostly from graft donor cells, obtained 360 days after TCRalphabeta/CD19-depleted stem cell transplant. The origin of the receptors is a male patient under 10 years old who had a stem cell transplant for acute lymphoblastic leukemia, so the T cells may come from the graft donor. Both conserved end residues are trimmed from each CDR3. Not every row has a clone size; where given, it reads once, few, many or a size class.

j_call v_call clone_size cdr3_aa
TRBJ2-4 TRBV6-5 NA ASSSLAGKNIQY
TRBJ1-1 TRBV12-3/TRBV12-4 few ASSFTPNTEAF
TRBJ1-2 TRBV12-3/TRBV12-4 few ASSFIGYGYT
TRBJ2-3 TRBV24-1 few ATSDSGLAGEGATDTQY
TRBJ2-1 TRBV12-3/TRBV12-4 many ASSLGAGHEQF
TRBJ2-3 TRBV21-1 few ASSKNPGASGRKGTDTQY
TRBJ2-7 TRBV6-1 NA ASQQGAFESYEQY
TRBJ1-2 TRBV4-1 few ASSHPPRGRDGYT
TRBJ2-7 TRBV11-2 few ASSLGVGLAGAYEQY
TRBJ2-7 TRBV5-1 NA ASSPSRDRIAYEQY
TRBJ2-4 TRBV15 NA ATSLGLAGAKNIQY
TRBJ2-3 TRBV28 many ASRMGGLTDTQY
TRBJ2-6 TRBV6-1 NA ASSEIIGASGANVLT
NA TRBV18 NA ASSPDSSYEQY
TRBJ2-7 TRBV11-2 few ASSLVPNARVYEQY
TRBJ2-7 TRBV5-1 NA ASSLYGSPYEQY
TRBJ2-3 TRBV5-1 few ASSLVVSGDTQY
TRBJ1-5 TRBV28 many ASSLSGISNQPQH
TRBJ1-1 TRBV3-1 few ASSHVGRVNTEAF
TRBJ1-1 TRBV4-1 NA ASSPPRGRPNTEAF
TRBJ2-7 TRBV20-1 NA SARGRAGSYEQY
TRBJ2-5 TRBV5-1 few ASSLTGNQETQY
TRBJ2-2 TRBV28 NA ASKTDYPNTGELF
TRBJ2-5 TRBV11-2 NA ASSLGWTQETQY
TRBJ2-1 TRBV28 few ASRLAGGYNEQF